Detailed here is one TCR beta chain. Its antigen is currently unknown. This sample includes further DNA sequences coding for the same CDR3. This entry belongs to a study of cytomegalovirus exposure and HLA in healthy donors. General study findings and limits: The tendency of first-cohort TCR clusters to co-occur in the roughly 120 validation repertoires was the finding of a later analysis. Across donors, most TCRs were seen rarely, yet some public ones were widespread.

TCRdb's table, derived via immunoSEQ multiplex PCR, lists solely in-frame clones and lacks some. In the table there are 330,000 or so clones, about nine tenths of which are singletons. This CDR3 is 15 amino acids long. Germline V CDR1 and CDR2: SGDLS, YYNGEE. V shed 0 bases and J shed 1 base, with 7 bases lying between them. This sequence was found in a woman aged 18-30 years in good health and CMV-seronegative. The V gene is TRBV9, the J gene TRBJ2-2; D not certain. Sequenced input: PBMCs. CDR3 residues: CASSVVGVNTGELFF. In DNA form, the CDR3 reads TGTGCCAGCAGCGTAGTAGGAGTGAACACCGGGGAGCTGTTTTTT.